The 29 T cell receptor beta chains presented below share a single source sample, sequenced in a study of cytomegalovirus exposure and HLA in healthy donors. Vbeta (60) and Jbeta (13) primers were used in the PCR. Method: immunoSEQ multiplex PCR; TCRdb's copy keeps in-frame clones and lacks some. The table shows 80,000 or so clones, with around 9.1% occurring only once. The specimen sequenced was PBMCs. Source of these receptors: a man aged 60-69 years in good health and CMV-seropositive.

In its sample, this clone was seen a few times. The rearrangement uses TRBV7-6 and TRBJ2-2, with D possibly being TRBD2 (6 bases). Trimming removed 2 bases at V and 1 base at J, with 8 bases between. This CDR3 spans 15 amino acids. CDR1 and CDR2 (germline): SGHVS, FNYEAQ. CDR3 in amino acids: CASSLIAVNTGELFF. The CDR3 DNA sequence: TGTGCCAGCAGCTTAATAGCGGTGAACACCGGGGAGCTGTTTTTT.

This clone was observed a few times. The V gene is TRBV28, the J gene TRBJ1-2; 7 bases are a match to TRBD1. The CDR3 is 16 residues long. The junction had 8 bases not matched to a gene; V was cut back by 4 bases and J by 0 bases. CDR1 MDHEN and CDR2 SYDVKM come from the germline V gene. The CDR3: CASSSGTVLSNYGYTF. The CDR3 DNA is TGTGCCAGCAGTTCCGGGACAGTCCTTTCTAACTATGGCTACACCTTC.

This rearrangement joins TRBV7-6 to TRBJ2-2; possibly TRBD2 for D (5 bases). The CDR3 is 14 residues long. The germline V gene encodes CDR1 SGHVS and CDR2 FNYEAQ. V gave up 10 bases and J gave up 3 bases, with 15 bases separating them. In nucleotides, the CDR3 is TGTGCCACCACCCCTGGAGGTTACACCGGGGAGCTGTTTTTT. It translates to CATTPGGYTGELFF.

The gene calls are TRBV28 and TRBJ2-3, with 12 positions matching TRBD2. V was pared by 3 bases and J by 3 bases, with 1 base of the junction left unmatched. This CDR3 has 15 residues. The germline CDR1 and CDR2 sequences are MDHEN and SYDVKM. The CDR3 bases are TGTGCCAGCAGTTTCGGACTAGCGGGGACAGATACGCAGTATTTT. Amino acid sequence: CASSFGLAGTDTQYF.

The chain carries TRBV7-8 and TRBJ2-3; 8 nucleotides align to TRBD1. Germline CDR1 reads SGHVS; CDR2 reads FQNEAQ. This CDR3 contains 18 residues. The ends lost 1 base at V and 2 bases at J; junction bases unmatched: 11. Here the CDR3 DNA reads TGTGCCAGCAGCTTAGAGTTTTTGGGACAGGCGGACACAGATACGCAGTATTTT. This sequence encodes CASSLEFLGQADTDTQYF.

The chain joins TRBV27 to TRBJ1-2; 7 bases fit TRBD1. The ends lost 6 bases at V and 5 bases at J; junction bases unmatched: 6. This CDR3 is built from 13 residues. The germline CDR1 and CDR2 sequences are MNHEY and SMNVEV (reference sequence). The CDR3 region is CASRPDREYGYTF. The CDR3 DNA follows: TGTGCCAGCAGACCCGACAGGGAATATGGCTACACCTTC.

CDR3 region: CASSPQDEKLFF. The CDR3 bases are TGTGCCAGCAGCCCACAGGATGAAAAACTGTTTTTT. The chain carries TRBV11-2 and TRBJ1-4; the D gene is possibly TRBD1 (5 bases). This CDR3 region has 12 residues. Between the trimmed V and J ends, which lost 5 bases and 6 bases, there was a span of 7 bases. The germline CDR1 and CDR2 sequences are SGHAT and FQNNGV.

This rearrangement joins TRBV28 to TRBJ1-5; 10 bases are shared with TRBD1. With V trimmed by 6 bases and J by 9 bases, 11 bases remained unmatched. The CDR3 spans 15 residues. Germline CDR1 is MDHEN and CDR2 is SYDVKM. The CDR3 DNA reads TGTGCCAGCAGACCATCCGGGACAGGGGATGTGCCCCAGCATTTT. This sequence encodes CASRPSGTGDVPQHF.

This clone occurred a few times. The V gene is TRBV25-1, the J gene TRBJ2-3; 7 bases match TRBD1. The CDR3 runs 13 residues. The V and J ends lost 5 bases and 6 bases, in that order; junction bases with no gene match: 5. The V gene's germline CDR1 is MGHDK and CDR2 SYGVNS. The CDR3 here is CASSPKGQDTQYF. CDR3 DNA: TGTGCCAGCAGTCCAAAGGGACAGGATACGCAGTATTTT.

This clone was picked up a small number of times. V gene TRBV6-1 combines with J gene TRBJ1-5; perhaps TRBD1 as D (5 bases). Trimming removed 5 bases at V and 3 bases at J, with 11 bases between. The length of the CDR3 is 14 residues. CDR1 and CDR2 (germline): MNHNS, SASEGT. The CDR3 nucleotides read TGTGCCAGCAGTAGTGGGGGGGACAATCAGCCCCAGCATTTT. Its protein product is CASSSGGDNQPQHF.

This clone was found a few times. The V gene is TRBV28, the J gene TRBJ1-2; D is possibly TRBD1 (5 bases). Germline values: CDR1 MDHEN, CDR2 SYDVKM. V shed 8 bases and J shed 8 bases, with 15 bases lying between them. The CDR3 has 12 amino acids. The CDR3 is CASLTGTKGYTF. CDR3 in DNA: TGTGCCAGCCTGACCGGGACTAAGGGCTACACCTTC.

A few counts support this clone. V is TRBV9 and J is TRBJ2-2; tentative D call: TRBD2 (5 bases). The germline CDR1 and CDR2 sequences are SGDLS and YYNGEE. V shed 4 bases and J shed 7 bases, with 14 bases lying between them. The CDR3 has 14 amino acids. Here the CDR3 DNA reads TGTGCCAGCAGCCCAAAGCGGACCGGCGGGGAGCTGTTTTTT. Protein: CASSPKRTGGELFF.

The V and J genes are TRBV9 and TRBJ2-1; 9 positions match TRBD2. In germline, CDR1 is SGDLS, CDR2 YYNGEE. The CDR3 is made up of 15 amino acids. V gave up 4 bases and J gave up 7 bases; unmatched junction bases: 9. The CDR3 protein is CASSRLGTSSNEQFF. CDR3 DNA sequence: TGTGCCAGCAGCAGACTCGGGACTAGCAGTAATGAGCAGTTCTTC. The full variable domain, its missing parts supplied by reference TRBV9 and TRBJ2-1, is DSGVTQTPKHLITATGQRVTLRCSPRSGDLSVYWYQQSLDQGLQFLIQYYNGEERAKGNILERFSAQQFPDLHSELNLSSLELGDSALYFCASSRLGTSSNEQFFGPGTRLTVL.

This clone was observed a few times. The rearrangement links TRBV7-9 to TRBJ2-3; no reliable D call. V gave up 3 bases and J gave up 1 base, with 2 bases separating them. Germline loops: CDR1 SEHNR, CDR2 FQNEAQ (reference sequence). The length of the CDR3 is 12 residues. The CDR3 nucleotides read TGTGCCAGCAGCTTCGGCACAGATACGCAGTATTTT. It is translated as CASSFGTDTQYF.

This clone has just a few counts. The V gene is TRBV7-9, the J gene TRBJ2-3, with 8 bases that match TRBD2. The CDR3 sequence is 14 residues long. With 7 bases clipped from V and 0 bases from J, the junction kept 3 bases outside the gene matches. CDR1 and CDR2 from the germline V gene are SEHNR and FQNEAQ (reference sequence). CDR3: CASKLAGSTDTQYF. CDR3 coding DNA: TGTGCCAGCAAGCTAGCGGGCAGCACAGATACGCAGTATTTT. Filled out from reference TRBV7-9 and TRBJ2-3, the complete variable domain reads DTGVSQNPRHKITKRGQNVTFRCDPISEHNRLYWYRQTLGQGPEFLTYFQNEAQLEKSRLLSDRFSAERPKGSFSTLEIQRTEQGDSAMYLCASKLAGSTDTQYFGPGTRLTVL.

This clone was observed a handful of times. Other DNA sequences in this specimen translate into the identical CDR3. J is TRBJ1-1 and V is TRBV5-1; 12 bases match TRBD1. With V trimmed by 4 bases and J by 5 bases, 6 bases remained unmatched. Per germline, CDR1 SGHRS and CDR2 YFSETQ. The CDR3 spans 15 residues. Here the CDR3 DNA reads TGCGCCAGCAGCGGGGGACAGGGGGCTTGGACTGAAGCTTTCTTT. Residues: CASSGGQGAWTEAFF.

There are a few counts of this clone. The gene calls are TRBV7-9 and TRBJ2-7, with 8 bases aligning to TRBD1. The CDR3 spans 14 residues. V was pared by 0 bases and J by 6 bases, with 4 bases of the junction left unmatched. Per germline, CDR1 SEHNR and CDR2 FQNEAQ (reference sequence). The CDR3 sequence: CASSLARDRGEQYV. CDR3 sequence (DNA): TGTGCCAGCAGCTTAGCGCGCGACAGGGGCGAGCAGTACGTC.

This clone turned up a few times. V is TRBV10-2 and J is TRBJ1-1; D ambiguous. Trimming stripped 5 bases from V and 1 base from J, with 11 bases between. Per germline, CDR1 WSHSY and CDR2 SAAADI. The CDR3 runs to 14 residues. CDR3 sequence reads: CASSPNRRNTEAFF. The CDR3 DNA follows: TGCGCCAGCAGTCCGAATCGGAGGAACACTGAAGCTTTCTTT.

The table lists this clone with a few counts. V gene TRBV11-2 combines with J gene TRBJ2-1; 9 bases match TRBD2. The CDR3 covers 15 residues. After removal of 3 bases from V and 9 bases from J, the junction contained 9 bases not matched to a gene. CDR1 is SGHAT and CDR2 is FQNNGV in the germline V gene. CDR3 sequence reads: CASSFSGSFSAEQFF. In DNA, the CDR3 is TGTGCCAGCAGCTTTAGCGGGAGCTTCTCCGCTGAGCAGTTCTTC.

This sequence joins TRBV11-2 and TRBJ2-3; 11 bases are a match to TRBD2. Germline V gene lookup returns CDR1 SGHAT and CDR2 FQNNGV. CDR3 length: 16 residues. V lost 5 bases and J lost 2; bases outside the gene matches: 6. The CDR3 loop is CASSKVAGGTTDTQYF. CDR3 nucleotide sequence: TGTGCCAGCAGCAAAGTAGCGGGAGGGACCACAGATACGCAGTATTTT.

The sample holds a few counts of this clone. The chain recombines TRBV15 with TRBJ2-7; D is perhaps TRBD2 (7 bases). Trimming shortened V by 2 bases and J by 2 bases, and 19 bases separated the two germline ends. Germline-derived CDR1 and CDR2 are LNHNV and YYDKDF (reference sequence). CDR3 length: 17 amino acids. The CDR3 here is CATSRLPGGRETYEQYV. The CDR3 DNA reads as TGTGCCACCAGCAGATTGCCCGGGGGGCGCGAAACCTACGAGCAGTACGTC.

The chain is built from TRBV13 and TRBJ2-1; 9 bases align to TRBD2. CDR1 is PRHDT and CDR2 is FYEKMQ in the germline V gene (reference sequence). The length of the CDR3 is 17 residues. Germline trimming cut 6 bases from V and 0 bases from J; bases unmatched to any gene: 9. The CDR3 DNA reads TGTGCCAGCAGTGAACTAGCGGGCCGGAGCTCCTACAATGAGCAGTTCTTC. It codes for CASSELAGRSSYNEQFF.

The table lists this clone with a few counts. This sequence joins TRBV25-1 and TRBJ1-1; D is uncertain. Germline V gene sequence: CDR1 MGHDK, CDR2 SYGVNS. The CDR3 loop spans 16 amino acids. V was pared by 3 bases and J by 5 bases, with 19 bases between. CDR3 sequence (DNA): TGTGCCAGCAGTGATACCCCGGACTACCTGAGGACTGAAGCTTTCTTT. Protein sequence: CASSDTPDYLRTEAFF.

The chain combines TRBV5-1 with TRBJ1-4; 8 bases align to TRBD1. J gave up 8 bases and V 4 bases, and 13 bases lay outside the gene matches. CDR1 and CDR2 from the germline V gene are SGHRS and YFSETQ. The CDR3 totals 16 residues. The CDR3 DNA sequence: TGCGCCAGCAGCACCGGCGTAGTGACAGGGGAAGAAAAACTGTTTTTT. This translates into CASSTGVVTGEEKLFF.

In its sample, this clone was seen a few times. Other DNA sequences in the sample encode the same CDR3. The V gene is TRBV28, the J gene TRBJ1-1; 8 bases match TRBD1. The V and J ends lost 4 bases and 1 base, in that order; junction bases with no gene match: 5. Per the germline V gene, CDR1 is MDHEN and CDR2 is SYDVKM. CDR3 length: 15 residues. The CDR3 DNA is TGTGCCAGCAGTTCGCCAGGGGGCCAGAACACTGAAGCTTTCTTT. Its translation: CASSSPGGQNTEAFF.

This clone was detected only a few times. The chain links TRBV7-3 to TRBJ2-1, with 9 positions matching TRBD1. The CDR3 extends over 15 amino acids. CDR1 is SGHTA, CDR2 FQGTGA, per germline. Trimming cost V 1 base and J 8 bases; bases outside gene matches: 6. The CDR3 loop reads CASSLIGQGRYEQFF. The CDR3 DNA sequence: TGTGCCAGCAGCTTAATCGGACAGGGGCGGTATGAGCAGTTCTTC.

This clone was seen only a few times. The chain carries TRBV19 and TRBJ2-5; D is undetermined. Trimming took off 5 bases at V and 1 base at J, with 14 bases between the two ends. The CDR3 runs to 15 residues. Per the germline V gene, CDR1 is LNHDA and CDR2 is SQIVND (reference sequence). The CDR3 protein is CASSEPRQAQETQYF. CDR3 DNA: TGTGCCAGTAGTGAACCACGACAAGCCCAAGAGACCCAGTACTTC.

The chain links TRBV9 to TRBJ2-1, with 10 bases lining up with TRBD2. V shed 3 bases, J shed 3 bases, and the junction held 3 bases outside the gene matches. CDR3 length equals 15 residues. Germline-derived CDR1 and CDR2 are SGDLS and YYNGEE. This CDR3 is CASSGGLAVYNEQFF. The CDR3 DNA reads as TGTGCCAGCAGCGGAGGACTAGCGGTCTACAATGAGCAGTTCTTC.

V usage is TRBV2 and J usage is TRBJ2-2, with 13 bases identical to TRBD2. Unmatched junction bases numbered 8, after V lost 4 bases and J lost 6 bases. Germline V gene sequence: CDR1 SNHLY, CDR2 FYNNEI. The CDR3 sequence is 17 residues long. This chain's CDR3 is CASSAVSLAGGPGELFF. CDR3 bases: TGTGCCAGCAGTGCGGTCTCACTAGCGGGGGGGCCCGGGGAGCTGTTTTTT.